Listed here are 10 T cell receptor beta chains from one sample, sequenced in a study of response to subunit inactivated influenza vaccine. Each CDR3 protein is one row after TCRdb ran MiXCR on the RT-PCR reads. The sample has some 640,000 distinct CDR3 sequences; 11% to 15% are singletons. The sequencing here drew on PBMCs from blood, taken roughly 15 days before vaccination. The receptors stem from a man in his fifties who received an inactivated influenza vaccine.

There are a few counts of this clonotype. The chain has TRBV29-1 and TRBJ2-7; 9 bases are shared with TRBD1. The CDR3 runs to 15 residues. With V trimmed by 4 bases and J by 4 bases, 11 bases remained unmatched. Germline values: CDR1 SQVTM, CDR2 ANQGSEA. In DNA, the CDR3 is TGCAGCGTTGCGGCGATGGGACAGGGTCTTTACGAGCAGTACTTC. Its translation is CSVAAMGQGLYEQYF.

This clonotype was picked up many times. The chain recombines TRBV28 with TRBJ1-5, with D uncertain. Trimming pared 8 bases from V and 0 bases from J, leaving 5 bases between. Per germline, CDR1 MDHEN and CDR2 SYDVKM. This CDR3 is 12 amino acids long. DNA of the CDR3: TGTGCCAGCCAACTTAGCAATCAGCCCCAGCATTTT. This sequence encodes CASQLSNQPQHF.

This clonotype showed up just a few times. The chain links TRBV20-1 to TRBJ2-3, with 9 bases identical to TRBD2. Germline V CDR1 and CDR2: DFQATT, SNEGSKA (reference sequence). The CDR3 has 13 residues. The junction had 3 bases not matched to a gene; V was cut back by 2 bases and J by 6 bases. Here the CDR3 DNA reads TGCAGTGCTAGATCAGGACTAGCGGATACGCAGTATTTT. Amino acid sequence: CSARSGLADTQYF.

A note on this clonotype: This sequence may be a read error, since a much larger clone differs from it by one base. The chain carries TRBV7-2 and TRBJ2-2, with D maybe TRBD2 (7 bases). The germline V gene encodes CDR1 SGHTA and CDR2 FQGNSA. This CDR3 is built from 16 residues. CDR3 nucleotides: TGTGCCAGCAGCTTAGCGTGGTCGGGGGGCACCGGGGTGCTGTTTTTT. Encoded protein: CASSLAWSGGTGVLFF.

The chain uses TRBV12-3 or TRBV12-4 and TRBJ2-1, with a tentative D call TRBD2 (6 bases). CDR3 length: 14 amino acids. Trimming took off 3 bases at V and 4 bases at J, with 10 bases between the two ends. The CDR3 nucleotides read TGTGCCAGCAGTTTTTCCGCGGGATACAATGAGCAGTTCTTC. This gives the protein CASSFSAGYNEQFF.

This clonotype was recorded a few times. The chain employs TRBV20-1 and TRBJ1-3; D may be TRBD1 (5 bases). Germline V CDR1 and CDR2: DFQATT, SNEGSKA (reference sequence). V gave up 6 bases and J gave up 3 bases, with 15 bases separating them. The CDR3 sequence is 14 residues long. CDR3 amino acids: CSARKGRFGNTIYF. DNA for the CDR3: TGCAGTGCACGGAAGGGACGGTTTGGAAACACCATATATTTT.

This chain uses TRBV27 with TRBJ2-7, with D uncertain. Trimming stripped 5 bases from V and 2 bases from J, with 10 bases between. Germline V lookup: CDR1 MNHEY, CDR2 SMNVEV (reference sequence). There are 13 residues in the CDR3. The chain's CDR3 is CASSPQATYEQYF. CDR3 sequence (DNA): TGTGCCAGCAGTCCCCAGGCCACCTACGAGCAGTACTTC.

This clonotype was seen more than once but under ten times. V is TRBV20-1 and J is TRBJ2-2, with 10 positions matching TRBD2. Germline CDR1 and CDR2: DFQATT and SNEGSKA (reference sequence). This CDR3 has 15 residues. V dropped 1 base and J dropped 3; count of bases not matched to a gene: 2. CDR3 protein: CSARGAGGHTGELFF. As DNA, the CDR3 is TGCAGTGCTAGAGGAGCGGGAGGGCACACCGGGGAGCTGTTTTTT.

This clonotype was counted a few times. The chain carries TRBV10-3 and TRBJ1-1; no firm D call. The CDR3 extends over 15 amino acids. V lost 0 bases and J lost 0, with 8 bases in between. Germline values: CDR1 ENHRY, CDR2 SYGVKD. CDR3 sequence (DNA): TGTGCCATCAGTGAGTCAGGTGGGGTGAACACTGAAGCTTTCTTT. Its translation is CAISESGGVNTEAFF.

In regard to this clonotype: An end of the junction differs from the germline gene, which may be a read error. For the CDR3, the DNA is TGCAGTGCTAGAGATCGGGCAGTCTATGGCTACTCCTTC. Amino acids: CSARDRAVYGYSF. The genes are TRBV20-1 and TRBJ1-2, with no clear D. Germline CDR1 DFQATT, CDR2 SNEGSKA (reference sequence). The CDR3 has 13 amino acids.